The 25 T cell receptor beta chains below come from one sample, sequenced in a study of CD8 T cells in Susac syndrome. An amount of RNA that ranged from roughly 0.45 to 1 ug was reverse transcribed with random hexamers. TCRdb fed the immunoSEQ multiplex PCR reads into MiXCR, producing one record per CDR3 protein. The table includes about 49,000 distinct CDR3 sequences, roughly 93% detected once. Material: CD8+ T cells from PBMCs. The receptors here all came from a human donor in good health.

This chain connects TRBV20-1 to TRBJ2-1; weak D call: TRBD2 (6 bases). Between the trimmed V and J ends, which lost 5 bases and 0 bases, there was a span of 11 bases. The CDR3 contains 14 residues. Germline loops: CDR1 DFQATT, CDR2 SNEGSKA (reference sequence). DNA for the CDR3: TGCAGTGCTTTAAGCGGGTCCTCCTACAATGAGCAGTTCTTC. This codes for CSALSGSSYNEQFF.

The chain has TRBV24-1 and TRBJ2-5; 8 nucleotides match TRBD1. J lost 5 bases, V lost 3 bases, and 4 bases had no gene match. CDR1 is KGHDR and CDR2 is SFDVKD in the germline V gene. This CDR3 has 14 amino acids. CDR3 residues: CATSDGQGAETQYF. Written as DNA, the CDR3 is TGTGCCACCAGTGATGGACAGGGCGCGGAGACCCAGTACTTC.

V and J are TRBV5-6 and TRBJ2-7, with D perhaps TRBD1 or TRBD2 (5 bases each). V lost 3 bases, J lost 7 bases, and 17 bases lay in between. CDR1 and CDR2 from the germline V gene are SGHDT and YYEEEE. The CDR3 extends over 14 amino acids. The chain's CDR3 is CASSSRDLPSEQYF. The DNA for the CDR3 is TGTGCCAGCAGCTCCCGGGACCTCCCTAGTGAGCAGTACTTC.

CDR3: CASSRRDTSQDTQYF. The CDR3 bases are TGTGCCAGCAGCCGCCGGGACACCTCCCAAGATACGCAGTATTTT. The rearrangement joins TRBV7-2 to TRBJ2-3; D is possibly TRBD1 (6 bases). Trimming cost V 5 bases and J 5 bases, with 17 bases left between them. Germline V gene data show CDR1 as SGHTA and CDR2 as FQGNSA. The CDR3 contains 15 residues.

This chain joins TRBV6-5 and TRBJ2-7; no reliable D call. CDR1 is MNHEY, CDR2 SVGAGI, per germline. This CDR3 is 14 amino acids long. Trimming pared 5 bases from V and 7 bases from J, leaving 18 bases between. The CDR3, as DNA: TGTGCCAGCAGTAAAGGGTTGTCCTCTCTAGAGCAGTACTTC. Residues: CASSKGLSSLEQYF.

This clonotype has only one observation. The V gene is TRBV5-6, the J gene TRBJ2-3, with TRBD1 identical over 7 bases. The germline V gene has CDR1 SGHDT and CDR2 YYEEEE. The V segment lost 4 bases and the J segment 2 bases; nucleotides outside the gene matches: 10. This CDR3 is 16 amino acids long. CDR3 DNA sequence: TGTGCCAGCAGCCTGCTCCGGGACAGCGTCACAGATACGCAGTATTTT. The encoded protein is CASSLLRDSVTDTQYF. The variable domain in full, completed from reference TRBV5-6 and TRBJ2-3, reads DAGVTQSPTHLIKTRGQQVTLRCSPKSGHDTVSWYQQALGQGPQFIFQYYEEEERQRGNFPDRFSGHQFPNYSSELNVNALLLGDSALYLCASSLLRDSVTDTQYFGPGTRLTVL.

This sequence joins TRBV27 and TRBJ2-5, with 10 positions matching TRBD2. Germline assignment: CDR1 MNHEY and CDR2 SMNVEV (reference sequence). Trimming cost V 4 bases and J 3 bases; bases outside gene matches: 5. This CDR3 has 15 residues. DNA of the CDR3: TGTGCCAGCAGTTGGGGTGGACTAGCGGAAGAGACCCAGTACTTC. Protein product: CASSWGGLAEETQYF.

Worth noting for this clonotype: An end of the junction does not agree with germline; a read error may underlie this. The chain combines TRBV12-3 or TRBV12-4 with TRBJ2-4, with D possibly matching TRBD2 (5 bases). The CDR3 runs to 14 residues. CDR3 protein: CASSLGLTPFSKEF. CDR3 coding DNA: TGTGCCAGCAGCCTCGGACTGACCCCTTTTTCCAAAGAGTTC.

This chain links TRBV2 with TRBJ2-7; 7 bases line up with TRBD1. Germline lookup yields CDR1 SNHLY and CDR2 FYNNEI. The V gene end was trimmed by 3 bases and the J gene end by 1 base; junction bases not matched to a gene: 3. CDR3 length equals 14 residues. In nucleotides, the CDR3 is TGTGCCAGCAGTGATGGGGGACAGTCCTACGAGCAGTACTTC. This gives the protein CASSDGGQSYEQYF.

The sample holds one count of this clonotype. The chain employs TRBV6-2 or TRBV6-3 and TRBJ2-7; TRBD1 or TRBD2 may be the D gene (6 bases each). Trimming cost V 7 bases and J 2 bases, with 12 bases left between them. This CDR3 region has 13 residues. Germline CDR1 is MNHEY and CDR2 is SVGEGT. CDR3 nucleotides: TGTGCCAGCAATGATCGGGGGCCCTACGAGCAGTACTTC. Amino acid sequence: CASNDRGPYEQYF.

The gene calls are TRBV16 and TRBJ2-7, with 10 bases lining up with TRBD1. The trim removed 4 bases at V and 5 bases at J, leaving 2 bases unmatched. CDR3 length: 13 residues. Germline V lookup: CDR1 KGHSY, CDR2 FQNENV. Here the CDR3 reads CASSPGTGDEQYF. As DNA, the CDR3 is TGTGCCAGCAGCCCCGGGACAGGGGACGAGCAGTACTTC.

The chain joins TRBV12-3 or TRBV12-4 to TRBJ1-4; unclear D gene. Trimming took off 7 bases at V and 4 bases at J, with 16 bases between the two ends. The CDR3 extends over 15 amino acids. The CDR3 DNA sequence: TGTGCCAGCACCTCGCACGGCCAAAGTAATGAAAAACTGTTTTTT. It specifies CASTSHGQSNEKLFF.

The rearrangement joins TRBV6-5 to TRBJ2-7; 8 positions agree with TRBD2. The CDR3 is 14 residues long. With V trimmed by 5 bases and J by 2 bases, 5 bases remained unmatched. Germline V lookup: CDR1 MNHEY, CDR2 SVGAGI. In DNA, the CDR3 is TGTGCCAGCAGTCAACTAGCGGCTACCTACGAGCAGTACTTC. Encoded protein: CASSQLAATYEQYF.

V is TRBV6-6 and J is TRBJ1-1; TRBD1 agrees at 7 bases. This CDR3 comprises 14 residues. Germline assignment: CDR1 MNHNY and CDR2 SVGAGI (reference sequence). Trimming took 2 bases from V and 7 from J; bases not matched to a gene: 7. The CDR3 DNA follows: TGTGCCAGCAGTTACGAAAGGGGGCAGGGTGAAGCTTTCTTT. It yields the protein CASSYERGQGEAFF.

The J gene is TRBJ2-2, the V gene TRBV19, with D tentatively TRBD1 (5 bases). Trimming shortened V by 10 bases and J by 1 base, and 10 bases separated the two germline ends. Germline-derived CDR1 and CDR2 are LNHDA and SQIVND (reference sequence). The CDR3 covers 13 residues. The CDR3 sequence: CATQGENTGELFF. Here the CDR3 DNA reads TGTGCCACTCAAGGGGAGAACACCGGGGAGCTGTTTTTT.

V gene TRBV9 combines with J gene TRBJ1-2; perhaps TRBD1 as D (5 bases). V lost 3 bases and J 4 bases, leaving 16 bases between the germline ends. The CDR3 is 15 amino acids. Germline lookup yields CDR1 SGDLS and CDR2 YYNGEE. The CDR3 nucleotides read TGTGCCAGCAGCGAGGGAGGAGGGGATCGCTATGGCTACACCTTC. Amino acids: CASSEGGGDRYGYTF. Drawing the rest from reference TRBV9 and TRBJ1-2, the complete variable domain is DSGVTQTPKHLITATGQRVTLRCSPRSGDLSVYWYQQSLDQGLQFLIQYYNGEERAKGNILERFSAQQFPDLHSELNLSSLELGDSALYFCASSEGGGDRYGYTFGSGTRLTVV.

The CDR3 sequence is CASSSGTNNEQFF. In DNA, the CDR3 is TGTGCCAGCAGTTCTGGGACCAACAATGAGCAGTTCTTC. The genes are TRBV28 and TRBJ2-1; D assignment may be TRBD1 or TRBD2 (5 bases each). Germline V gene lookup returns CDR1 MDHEN and CDR2 SYDVKM. The V end was cut by 4 bases, the J end by 5 bases, with 9 bases between. CDR3 length: 13 residues.

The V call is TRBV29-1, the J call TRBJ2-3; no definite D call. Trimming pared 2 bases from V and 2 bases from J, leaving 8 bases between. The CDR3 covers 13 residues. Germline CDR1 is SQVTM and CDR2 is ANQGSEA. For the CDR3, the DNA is TGCAGCGTTGAACCCCGTGTCACAGATACGCAGTATTTT. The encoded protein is CSVEPRVTDTQYF.

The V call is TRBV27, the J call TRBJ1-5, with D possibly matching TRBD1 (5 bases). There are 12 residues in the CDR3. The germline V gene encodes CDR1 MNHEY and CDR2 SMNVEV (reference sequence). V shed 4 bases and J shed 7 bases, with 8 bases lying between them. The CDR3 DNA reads TGTGCCAGCAGTTATCCAGGGCAGCCCCAGCATTTT. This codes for CASSYPGQPQHF.

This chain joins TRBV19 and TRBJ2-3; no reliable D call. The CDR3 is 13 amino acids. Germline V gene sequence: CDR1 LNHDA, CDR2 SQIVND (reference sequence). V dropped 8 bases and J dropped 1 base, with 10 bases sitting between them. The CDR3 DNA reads TGTGCCAGTGGTCTAGGAGGCACAGATACGCAGTATTTT. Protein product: CASGLGGTDTQYF.

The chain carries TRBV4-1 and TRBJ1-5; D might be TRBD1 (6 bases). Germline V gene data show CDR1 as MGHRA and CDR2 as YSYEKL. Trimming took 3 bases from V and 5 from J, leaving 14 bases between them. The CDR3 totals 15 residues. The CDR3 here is CASSHSPGDHQPQHF. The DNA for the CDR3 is TGCGCCAGCAGCCACTCCCCAGGGGACCATCAGCCCCAGCATTTT.

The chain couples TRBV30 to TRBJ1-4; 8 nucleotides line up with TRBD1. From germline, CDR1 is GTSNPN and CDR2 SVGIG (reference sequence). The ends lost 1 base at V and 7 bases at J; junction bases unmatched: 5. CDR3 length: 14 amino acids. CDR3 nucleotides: TGTGCCTGGAGTGACGGACAGGGCTCTGAAAAACTGTTTTTT. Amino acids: CAWSDGQGSEKLFF. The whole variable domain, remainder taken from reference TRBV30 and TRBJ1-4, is SQTIHQWPATLVQPVGSPLSLECTVEGTSNPNLYWYRQAAGRGLQLLFYSVGIGQISSEVPQNLSASRPQDRQFILSSKKLLLSDSGFYLCAWSDGQGSEKLFFGSGTQLSVL.

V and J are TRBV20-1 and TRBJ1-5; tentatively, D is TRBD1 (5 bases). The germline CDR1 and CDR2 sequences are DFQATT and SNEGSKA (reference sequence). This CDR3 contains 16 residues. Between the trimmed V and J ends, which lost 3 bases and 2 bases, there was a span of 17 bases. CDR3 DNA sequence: TGCAGTGCTAGGGGGCGGGAGGGGCCGCGCAATCAGCCCCAGCATTTT. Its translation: CSARGREGPRNQPQHF.

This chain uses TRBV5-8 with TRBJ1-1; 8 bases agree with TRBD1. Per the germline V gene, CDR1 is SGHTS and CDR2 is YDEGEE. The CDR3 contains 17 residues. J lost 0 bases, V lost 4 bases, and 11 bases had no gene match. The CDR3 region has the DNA TGTGCCAGCAGCCACCGGACAGGGAAGGAGATGAACACTGAAGCTTTCTTT. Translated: CASSHRTGKEMNTEAFF.

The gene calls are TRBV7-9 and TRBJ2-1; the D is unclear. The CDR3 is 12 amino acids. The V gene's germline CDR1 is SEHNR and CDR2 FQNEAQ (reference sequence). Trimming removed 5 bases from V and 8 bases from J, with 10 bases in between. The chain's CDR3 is CASSPEVYEQFF. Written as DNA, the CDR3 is TGTGCCAGCAGCCCCGAGGTCTATGAGCAGTTCTTC.